This T cell receptor beta chain was identified in a study of T cells in Graves' hyperthyroidism and ophthalmopathy. CDR3 length: 17 residues. Per the germline V gene, CDR1 is SGHTA and CDR2 is FQGTGA. The J segment lost 6 bases and the V segment lost 1 base, leaving 12 bases of the junction unmatched. TCR beta CDR3 regions were amplified from RNA transcripts. In the first-round RT-PCR of the TCR CDR3, the HTBI primer set was used. TCRdb processed the multiplex PCR reads anew with MiXCR; each CDR3 protein has one entry. The sample lists 300,000 to 450,000 distinct CDR3 sequences, less than 20% occurring once. This clonotype has at least ten counts.

The chain combines TRBV7-3 with TRBJ2-3; 8 bases align to TRBD1. This sequence was found in a young man with Graves' ophthalmopathy. The sequencing sample was made of blood. The CDR3 nucleotides are TGTGCCAGCAGCTTAAGAGGGCCTACAGGGGGGACGGATACGCAGTATTTT. This codes for CASSLRGPTGGTDTQYF.